Presented here are 26 T cell receptor beta chains from one specimen sequenced in a study of blood T cell repertoires in COVID-19. Assay used: immunoSEQ multiplex PCR; TCRdb lists only in-frame clones, some missing. The table lists 220,000 or so clones, under 90% of them singletons, with 15% to 20% in the top ten. Sample: peripheral blood. These receptors originate from a young man with active or convalescent COVID-19.

V is TRBV5-1 and J is TRBJ1-3; the match to TRBD1 covers 8 bases. The junction had 5 bases not matched to a gene; V was cut back by 4 bases and J by 2 bases. This CDR3 spans 15 amino acids. The germline CDR1 and CDR2 sequences are SGHRS and YFSETQ. CDR3: CASSTGTGAGNTIYF. The CDR3 nucleotides are TGCGCCAGCAGCACAGGGACAGGCGCTGGAAACACCATATATTTT.

This rearrangement joins TRBV2 to TRBJ2-5; 11 bases are a match to TRBD2. CDR1 and CDR2 from the germline V gene are SNHLY and FYNNEI. This CDR3 contains 16 residues. J lost 1 base, V lost 6 bases, and 7 bases had no gene match. The CDR3 loop reads CASRGLSGGAQETQYF. DNA for the CDR3: TGTGCCAGCAGGGGACTTAGCGGGGGGGCCCAAGAGACCCAGTACTTC.

The V and J genes are TRBV7-6 and TRBJ2-7; 7 nucleotides align to TRBD2. Germline CDR1 is SGHVS and CDR2 is FNYEAQ. V shed 5 bases and J 3 bases; nucleotides not matched to a gene: 7. The CDR3 has 14 amino acids. The CDR3: CASSLREGIYEQYF. The DNA for the CDR3 is TGTGCCAGCAGCCTGAGGGAGGGGATCTACGAGCAGTACTTC.

V gene TRBV7-3 combines with J gene TRBJ2-7; 7 bases agree with TRBD2. CDR1 and CDR2 (germline): SGHTA, FQGTGA. The V gene end was trimmed by 1 base and the J gene end by 3 bases; junction bases not matched to a gene: 0. The CDR3 length is 13 residues. The CDR3 nucleotides are TGTGCCAGCAGCTTAAGGGGGGGCTACGAGCAGTACTTC. Its protein product is CASSLRGGYEQYF.

The rearrangement joins TRBV5-4 to TRBJ2-3; D call uncertain. Trimming took 0 bases from V and 2 from J, leaving 4 bases between them. The CDR3 length is 13 residues. Per the germline V gene, CDR1 is SGHNT and CDR2 is YYREEE (reference sequence). The CDR3 DNA reads as TGTGCCAGCAGCTTGGCTTACACAGATACGCAGTATTTT. This codes for CASSLAYTDTQYF.

The CDR3 sequence: CASSLYGTGHEKLFF. The CDR3 nucleotides read TGTGCCAGCAGTTTATATGGGACAGGTCATGAAAAACTGTTTTTT. This chain joins TRBV28 and TRBJ1-4; 8 bases fit TRBD1. CDR1 and CDR2 from the germline V gene are MDHEN and SYDVKM. The CDR3 has 15 amino acids. J was trimmed by 6 bases and V by 1 base; bases with no gene match: 4.

The chain links TRBV6-2 or TRBV6-3 to TRBJ2-3; 9 nucleotides align to TRBD1. From germline, CDR1 is MNHEY and CDR2 SVGEGT. The CDR3 contains 17 residues. J was trimmed by 4 bases and V by 2 bases; bases with no gene match: 10. As DNA, the CDR3 is TGTGCCAGCAGTTACCATTTCGGGGGACAGGGAGCAGATACGCAGTATTTT. As protein: CASSYHFGGQGADTQYF.

This clone occurred a few times. In DNA, the CDR3 is TGTGCCAGCCTCATCCCCGGAAAACTGTTTTTT. It encodes CASLIPGKLFF. The chain is built from TRBV6-6 and TRBJ1-4, with D unresolved. The germline V and J ends were trimmed by 8 bases and 10 bases, with 11 bases remaining between them. The CDR3 spans 11 residues. Germline-derived CDR1 and CDR2 are MNHNY and SVGAGI (reference sequence).

CDR3 DNA sequence: TGTGCCAGCAGCCCAGATGTTCAGCCCCAGCATTTT. Protein: CASSPDVQPQHF. This chain uses TRBV7-9 with TRBJ1-5, with D unclear. The CDR3 has 12 residues. Trimming took 5 bases from V and 6 from J, leaving 8 bases between them. Germline V gene data show CDR1 as SEHNR and CDR2 as FQNEAQ (reference sequence).

The V and J genes are TRBV7-3 and TRBJ1-5, with D perhaps TRBD1 (6 bases). CDR1 is SGHTA and CDR2 is FQGTGA in the germline V gene. Trimming shortened V by 5 bases and J by 5 bases, and 10 bases separated the two germline ends. The CDR3 has 13 residues. The CDR3 protein is CASSQDRDQPQHF. In DNA form, the CDR3 reads TGTGCCAGCAGCCAGGACAGAGATCAGCCCCAGCATTTT.

This chain links TRBV27 with TRBJ1-5; D is unresolved. V was cut by 0 bases and J by 0 bases, with 9 bases left in between. This CDR3 has 16 residues. From germline, CDR1 is MNHEY and CDR2 SMNVEV (reference sequence). CDR3 nucleotide sequence: TGTGCCAGCAGTTTATCGTACAGTAATAGCAATCAGCCCCAGCATTTT. It codes for CASSLSYSNSNQPQHF.

The V gene is TRBV18, the J gene TRBJ2-7, with TRBD2 identical over 7 bases. After removal of 6 bases from V and 0 bases from J, the junction contained 11 bases not matched to a gene. The CDR3 contains 16 residues. Per the germline V gene, CDR1 is KGHSH and CDR2 is LQKENI. CDR3 nucleotide sequence: TGTGCCAGCTCTTCCTTGGGGGGGGGAAACTCCTACGAGCAGTACTTC. This translates into CASSSLGGGNSYEQYF.

This sequence joins TRBV7-9 and TRBJ1-1; D remains unclear. This CDR3 is built from 12 residues. Per germline, CDR1 SEHNR and CDR2 FQNEAQ (reference sequence). Between the trimmed V and J ends, which lost 1 base and 11 bases, there was a span of 11 bases. CDR3 residues: CASSLDRRRAFF. The CDR3 bases are TGTGCCAGCAGCTTAGATAGGAGGCGGGCTTTCTTT.

V and J are TRBV10-1 and TRBJ2-7; a possible D gene is TRBD1 (5 bases). This CDR3 is 14 amino acids long. CDR1 is WNHNN and CDR2 is SYGVQD in the germline V gene (reference sequence). The V and J ends lost 3 bases and 6 bases respectively, with 15 bases between them. The DNA for the CDR3 is TGCGCCAGCAGTGAATTTGGGGCCCGAAGCGAGCAGTACTTC. It translates to CASSEFGARSEQYF.

This chain connects TRBV6-1 to TRBJ2-1; TRBD2 matches at 10 bases. Germline trimming cut 0 bases from V and 7 bases from J; bases unmatched to any gene: 9. Germline V CDR1 and CDR2: MNHNS, SASEGT. CDR3 length equals 17 residues. The DNA of the CDR3 is TGTGCCAGCAGTGAAGCTAGGACTAGCGGTAGTGCTAATGAGCAGTTCTTC. Its translation is CASSEARTSGSANEQFF.

The rearrangement joins TRBV7-2 to TRBJ2-1; unclear D gene. The CDR3 has 13 residues. V was pared by 8 bases and J by 4 bases, with 12 bases between. The germline gives CDR1 SGHTA, CDR2 FQGNSA. CDR3: CASSRQSYNEQFF. CDR3 bases: TGTGCCAGCTCACGTCAGTCTTACAATGAGCAGTTCTTC.

V usage is TRBV27 and J usage is TRBJ1-6, with a possible D match to TRBD1 (6 bases). V was cut by 6 bases and J by 4 bases, with 10 bases left in between. CDR1 and CDR2 (germline): MNHEY, SMNVEV (reference sequence). This CDR3 region has 14 residues. The CDR3 sequence is CASRAQGYNSPLHF. The CDR3 nucleotides are TGTGCCAGCAGGGCACAGGGATATAATTCACCCCTCCACTTT.

The gene calls are TRBV2 and TRBJ2-3, with TRBD2 matching over 9 bases. Germline CDR1 reads SNHLY; CDR2 reads FYNNEI. The CDR3 is made up of 15 amino acids. Trimming removed 8 bases from V and 0 bases from J; junction bases left unmatched: 6. CDR3: CASRLAGASTDTQYF. CDR3 DNA sequence: TGTGCCAGCCGCTTAGCGGGAGCTAGCACAGATACGCAGTATTTT.

In this sample, this clone turned up a few times. The chain is built from TRBV4-2 and TRBJ2-1; 11 bases match TRBD2. Germline CDR1 is LGHNA and CDR2 is YNFKEQ. J gave up 3 bases and V 1 base, and 2 bases lay outside the gene matches. This CDR3 spans 16 amino acids. The CDR3 spells CASSQGTSGLYNEQFF. For the CDR3, the DNA is TGTGCCAGCAGCCAAGGGACTAGCGGGCTCTACAATGAGCAGTTCTTC.

This sequence joins TRBV21-1 and TRBJ2-3; the tabulated D call, TRBD2, remains unverified against the DNA. TRBV21-1 is flagged as a pseudogene. The length of the CDR3 is 14 residues. CDR3 DNA sequence: TGTGCCCGCGCGGGGGGCCTCCCGACAGATACGCAGTATTTT. It yields the protein CARAGGLPTDTQYF.

The chain recombines TRBV6-6 with TRBJ2-5, with 7 bases identical to TRBD2. The V and J ends lost 2 bases and 1 base, in that order; junction bases with no gene match: 7. CDR1 is MNHNY and CDR2 is SVGAGI in the germline V gene (reference sequence). The CDR3 spans 16 residues. CDR3 residues: CASSYGASGGQETQYF. CDR3 nucleotides: TGTGCCAGCAGTTACGGGGCTAGCGGTGGCCAAGAGACCCAGTACTTC.

This chain links TRBV7-2 with TRBJ2-2; perhaps TRBD2 as D (5 bases). This CDR3 is built from 15 residues. Germline V gene data show CDR1 as SGHTA and CDR2 as FQGNSA. V gave up 3 bases and J gave up 2 bases, with 10 bases separating them. The CDR3 sequence is CASSLNPGNTGELFF. The CDR3 DNA is TGTGCCAGCAGCTTGAACCCGGGAAACACCGGGGAGCTGTTTTTT.

The chain uses TRBV19 and TRBJ2-7, with 9 bases that match TRBD1. The junction had 17 bases not matched to a gene; V was cut back by 5 bases and J by 9 bases. Germline CDR1 and CDR2: LNHDA and SQIVND (reference sequence). There are 16 residues in the CDR3. The CDR3: CASSPDPGTGPLGQYF. The DNA for the CDR3 is TGTGCCAGTAGTCCGGACCCCGGGACAGGGCCCCTCGGGCAGTACTTC. Together with reference TRBV19 and TRBJ2-7, the CDR3 gives the full variable domain: DGGITQSPKYLFRKEGQNVTLSCEQNLNHDAMYWYRQDPGQGLRLIYYSQIVNDFQKGDIAEGYSVSREKKESFPLTVTSAQKNPTAFYLCASSPDPGTGPLGQYFGPGTRLTVT.

This chain joins TRBV4-2 and TRBJ2-7; a weak D match, TRBD2 (5 bases). The CDR3 runs to 13 residues. V lost 4 bases to trimming and J lost 7 bases, with 14 bases between them. Germline CDR1 and CDR2: LGHNA and YNFKEQ. The CDR3 DNA sequence: TGTGCCAGCAGCCCAGCAGCGGCGCGGGAGCAGTACTTC. Protein sequence: CASSPAAAREQYF.

V is TRBV9 and J is TRBJ1-2; D unresolved. The CDR3 covers 13 residues. The ends were cut back, 4 bases at V and 4 bases at J, with 11 bases in the middle. The V gene's germline CDR1 is SGDLS and CDR2 YYNGEE. CDR3: CASSPERGYGYTF. The CDR3 DNA reads as TGTGCCAGCAGCCCAGAGCGGGGCTATGGCTACACCTTC.

The chain couples TRBV4-3 to TRBJ2-1; D uncertain. The germline V gene encodes CDR1 LGHNA and CDR2 YSLEER. Trimming took off 1 base at V and 5 bases at J, with 6 bases between the two ends. CDR3 length: 13 residues. The CDR3 bases are TGCGCCAGCAGCCAAGTGGGCAACAATGAGCAGTTCTTC. Its translation: CASSQVGNNEQFF.